This TCR beta chain was profiled in a study of technical replicates of blood from a handful of donors. Deletions cut 6 bases from V and 8 bases from J, with 13 bases between. Germline V gene sequence: CDR1 MDHEN, CDR2 SYDVKM. The CDR3 runs to 12 residues. This clone showed up just a few times. Sequenced by immunoSEQ multiplex PCR; TCRdb stores in-frame clones only, minus some. This table has 15,000 or so clones, more than 75% appearing once. The receptor's source is a human donor in good health. The sequencing sample was made of PBMCs. The rearrangement uses TRBV28 and TRBJ1-2, with D possibly TRBD1 on 6 matching bases. CDR3 nucleotide sequence: TGTGCCAGCAGCTCAGGGGTAGAGGGCTACACCTTC. The encoded protein is CASSSGVEGYTF.